This entry features one TCR beta chain sequence. The assay was immunoSEQ multiplex PCR, and TCRdb's table has in-frame clones only and misses some. The sample lists approximately 300,000 clones; 90% were seen once. The record originates from a study of blood T cell repertoires in COVID-19. V was shortened by 0 bases and J by 6 bases, with 5 bases between the two germline ends. The CDR3 covers 12 residues. Germline V gives CDR1 SGHRS, CDR2 YFSETQ. Sequencing input: peripheral blood. The chain carries TRBV5-1 and TRBJ2-3, with no clear D. The sequence came from a woman in her forties with COVID-19, enrolled during active disease. CDR3 in DNA: TGCGCCAGCAGCTTGGAAGAGGATACGCAGTATTTT. It codes for CASSLEEDTQYF.